The subject of this entry is one T cell receptor beta chain. CDR3 length: 14 amino acids. V shed 5 bases and J 5 bases; nucleotides not matched to a gene: 9. CDR1 SGHVS and CDR2 FNYEAQ come from the germline V gene. Repertoires were generated with immunoSEQ multiplex PCR, while TCRdb's copy carries only in-frame clones and drops some. The sample yields fewer than 85,000 clones, about nine tenths seen once. This sample is part of a study of OX40 agonist ivuxolimab in advanced cancers. As for the study in general: Allowance was made for prior anti-PD-1, anti-PD-L1 or anti-CTLA-4 therapy, and 40% to 45% had some.

The receptor's source is an adult with an advanced solid tumor such as melanoma, head and neck, liver or kidney cancer. This rearrangement joins TRBV7-6 to TRBJ2-7, with 7 bases aligning to TRBD2. The specimen comprised CD4+ or CD8+ T cells sorted from blood, sampled in a trial of the OX40 agonist ivuxolimab. CDR3 loop: CASSQWAGDDEQYF. Here the CDR3 DNA reads TGTGCCAGCAGCCAGTGGGCGGGAGATGACGAGCAGTACTTC.